This T cell receptor beta chain was sequenced in a study of CD8 T cells in ankylosing spondylitis. Details on this clonotype: The antigen is unknown.

The germline gives CDR1 MNHEY, CDR2 SMNVEV (reference sequence). Germline trimming cut 5 bases from V and 4 bases from J; bases unmatched to any gene: 3. CDR3 length equals 15 residues. TCRdb used MiXCR to reprocess the 5' RACE reads, holding one entry per CDR3 protein. The data show some 240,000 distinct CDR3 sequences, 18% seen once. Study conclusions and caveats: Peripheral blood held disease-linked clones only at relatively low frequency, and these were CD8+.

The sample taken for sequencing was blood, either unsorted or a sorted T cell fraction (not recorded which). The chain joins TRBV27 to TRBJ2-5; 14 nucleotides line up with TRBD2. This receptor was identified in a male donor with ankylosing spondylitis or in good health (not recorded which). CDR3 DNA sequence: TGTGCCAGCAGTCACGGGACTAGCGGGAGAGAGACCCAGTACTTC. Translated: CASSHGTSGRETQYF.